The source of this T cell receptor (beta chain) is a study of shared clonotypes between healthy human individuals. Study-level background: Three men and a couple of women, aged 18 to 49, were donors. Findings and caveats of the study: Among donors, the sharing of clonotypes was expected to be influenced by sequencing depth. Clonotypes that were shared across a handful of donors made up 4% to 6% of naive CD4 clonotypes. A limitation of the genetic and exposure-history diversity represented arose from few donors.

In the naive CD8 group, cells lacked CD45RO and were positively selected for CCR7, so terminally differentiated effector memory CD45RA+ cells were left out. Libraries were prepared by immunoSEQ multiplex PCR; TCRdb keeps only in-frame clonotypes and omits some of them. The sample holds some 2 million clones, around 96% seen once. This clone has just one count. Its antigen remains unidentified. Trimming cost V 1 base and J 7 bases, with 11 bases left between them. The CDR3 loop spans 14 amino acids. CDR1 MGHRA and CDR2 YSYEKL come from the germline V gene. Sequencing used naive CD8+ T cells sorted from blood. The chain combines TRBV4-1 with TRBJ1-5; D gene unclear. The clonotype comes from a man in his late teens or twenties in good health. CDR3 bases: TGCGCCAGCAGCCAAGTTCGAGGGCGCCAGCCCCAGCATTTT. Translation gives CASSQVRGRQPQHF.